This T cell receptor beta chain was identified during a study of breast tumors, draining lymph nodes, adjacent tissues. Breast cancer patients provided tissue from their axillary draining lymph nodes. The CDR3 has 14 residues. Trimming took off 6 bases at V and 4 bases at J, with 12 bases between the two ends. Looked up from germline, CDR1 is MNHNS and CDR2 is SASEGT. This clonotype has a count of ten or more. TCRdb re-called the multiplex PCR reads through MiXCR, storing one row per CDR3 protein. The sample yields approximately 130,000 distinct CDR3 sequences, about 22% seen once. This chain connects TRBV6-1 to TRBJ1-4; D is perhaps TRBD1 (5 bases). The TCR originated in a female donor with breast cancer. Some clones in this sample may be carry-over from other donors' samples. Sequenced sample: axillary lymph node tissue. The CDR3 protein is CASRATVLNEKLFF. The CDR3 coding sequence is TGTGCCAGCAGAGCGACAGTCCTTAATGAAAAACTGTTTTTT.